This T cell receptor beta chain derives from a study of cytomegalovirus exposure and HLA in healthy donors. Per the germline V gene, CDR1 is ENHRY and CDR2 is SYGVKD. The V end was cut by 3 bases, the J end by 0 bases, with 12 bases between. The CDR3 totals 17 residues. PCR used 60 Vbeta primers and 13 Jbeta primers. The data were produced by immunoSEQ multiplex PCR, yet TCRdb's version contains in-frame clones alone and is incomplete. The profile shows about 77,000 clones, roughly four fifths of them singletons. The rearrangement joins TRBV10-3 to TRBJ2-6, with D possibly matching TRBD1 (6 bases). The sequenced sample was PBMCs. This sequence originates from a man between 35 and 55 years old in good health and CMV-seronegative. CDR3 protein: CAISDSDRLSGANVLTF. CDR3 nucleotide sequence: TGTGCCATCAGTGACTCCGACAGGCTCTCTGGGGCCAACGTCCTGACTTTC.